One and the same sample provided the 28 T cell receptor beta chains below, sequenced in a study of shared clonotypes between healthy human individuals. TCRdb's copy holds only in-frame clones and misses some; the assay was immunoSEQ multiplex PCR. The table includes a few million clones, over 90% detected once. Sequencing input: naive CD4+ T cells from PBMCs. Subset denoted: CD45RA+ positively selected. These receptors came from a man younger than 30 in good health. Some clones in this sample may be carry-over from other donors' samples.

This chain uses TRBV7-9 with TRBJ1-1; unclear D gene. CDR1 SEHNR and CDR2 FQNEAQ come from the germline V gene (reference sequence). The V end was cut by 8 bases, the J end by 4 bases, with 8 bases between. This CDR3 is 11 amino acids long. For the CDR3, the DNA is TGTGCCAGCTCGACGTTCACTGAAGCTTTCTTT. Translating gives CASSTFTEAFF.

The chain links TRBV15 to TRBJ1-1; D might be TRBD1 (5 bases). The CDR3 loop spans 15 amino acids. CDR1 is LNHNV and CDR2 is YYDKDF in the germline V gene (reference sequence). The V end was cut by 6 bases, the J end by 5 bases, with 19 bases between. CDR3 DNA: TGTGCCACCAGGCGGGACCGCGGAAGGAGGACTGAAGCTTTCTTT. This encodes CATRRDRGRRTEAFF.

This clone appeared a single time. J is TRBJ1-2 and V is TRBV6-1, with a tentative D call TRBD1 (6 bases). The CDR3 totals 14 residues. Germline CDR1 is MNHNS and CDR2 is SASEGT. V was cut by 2 bases and J by 4 bases, with 11 bases left in between. CDR3 loop: CASSEQGFAYGYTF. As DNA, the CDR3 is TGTGCCAGCAGTGAACAGGGGTTCGCCTATGGCTACACCTTC.

The V call is TRBV4-2, the J call TRBJ2-7; maybe TRBD2 (5 bases). The V end was cut by 5 bases, the J end by 4 bases, with 30 bases between. The CDR3 runs 19 residues. Germline CDR1 LGHNA, CDR2 YNFKEQ. The DNA for the CDR3 is TGTGCCAGCAGCTTGAGCAGCGCGACCGAACAGAGACTATTATACGAGCAGTACTTC. Protein sequence: CASSLSSATEQRLLYEQYF.

The CDR3 nucleotides read TGTGCCAGCACCTTGAACCCAGGGGCTTCAAGGCCCCAGCATTTT. This sequence encodes CASTLNPGASRPQHF. This chain connects TRBV28 to TRBJ1-5; D might be TRBD1 (6 bases). Trimming took 7 bases from V and 9 from J, leaving 22 bases between them. This CDR3 is built from 15 residues. Germline V lookup: CDR1 MDHEN, CDR2 SYDVKM. The whole variable domain, filled in from reference TRBV28 and TRBJ1-5, reads DVKVTQSSRYLVKRTGEKVFLECVQDMDHENMFWYRQDPGLGLRLIYFSYDVKMKEKGDIPEGYSVSREKKERFSLILESASTNQTSMYLCASTLNPGASRPQHFGDGTRLSIL.

J is TRBJ1-2 and V is TRBV29-1; D may be TRBD1 (5 bases). V lost 4 bases to trimming and J lost 7 bases, with 13 bases between them. The CDR3 has 12 residues. Per the germline V gene, CDR1 is SQVTM and CDR2 is ANQGSEA. CDR3 amino acids: CSVGGREVGYTF. In nucleotides, the CDR3 is TGCAGCGTTGGAGGCAGGGAGGTTGGCTACACCTTC.

The chain links TRBV19 to TRBJ1-5, with 8 bases aligning to TRBD1. Per the germline V gene, CDR1 is LNHDA and CDR2 is SQIVND (reference sequence). V was pared by 4 bases and J by 7 bases, with 12 bases of the junction left unmatched. This CDR3 has 16 residues. For the CDR3, the DNA is TGTGCCAGTAGTACCTTGGACAGGGAATTGACGCAGCCCCAGCATTTT. The encoded protein is CASSTLDRELTQPQHF.

This rearrangement joins TRBV11-1 to TRBJ2-1; TRBD2 agrees at 9 bases. Per germline, CDR1 SGHAT and CDR2 FQDESV (reference sequence). This CDR3 contains 17 residues. With 0 bases clipped from V and 0 bases from J, the junction kept 3 bases outside the gene matches. This CDR3 is CASSLARGGPSYNEQFF. DNA of the CDR3: TGTGCCAGCAGCTTAGCGCGGGGGGGGCCCTCCTACAATGAGCAGTTCTTC.

The chain carries TRBV5-4 and TRBJ1-5; D gene uncertain. The CDR3 has 13 residues. Germline-derived CDR1 and CDR2 are SGHNT and YYREEE (reference sequence). The ends were cut back, 4 bases at V and 11 bases at J, with 16 bases in the middle. CDR3 region: CASSQAGGGTQHF. DNA of the CDR3: TGTGCCAGCAGCCAGGCGGGTGGAGGGACCCAGCATTTT.

The chain employs TRBV6-6 and TRBJ1-1; possibly TRBD1 for D (5 bases). Germline assignment: CDR1 MNHNY and CDR2 SVGAGI (reference sequence). Deletions cut 0 bases from V and 5 bases from J, with 16 bases between. The CDR3 consists of 16 residues. The CDR3 loop is CASSYSLYAGTTEAFF. DNA of the CDR3: TGTGCCAGCAGTTACTCTTTATACGCAGGGACTACTGAAGCTTTCTTT.

The chain uses TRBV19 and TRBJ2-5; maybe TRBD2 (5 bases). CDR1 and CDR2 from the germline V gene are LNHDA and SQIVND (reference sequence). V was clipped by 8 bases and J by 4 bases, with 11 bases between them. The CDR3 sequence is 12 residues long. CDR3 region: CASASRGETQYF. DNA of the CDR3: TGTGCCAGTGCCTCCCGGGGAGAGACCCAGTACTTC.

The J gene is TRBJ2-7, the V gene TRBV28, with D possibly matching TRBD2 (6 bases). The V gene lost 2 bases and the J gene lost 4 bases, with 12 bases spanning the gap. The V gene's germline CDR1 is MDHEN and CDR2 SYDVKM. This CDR3 contains 14 residues. As DNA, the CDR3 is TGTGCCAGCAGTTTACTAGCGATCCAATACGAGCAGTACTTC. As protein: CASSLLAIQYEQYF.

Details on this clone: This sample includes further DNA sequences coding for the same CDR3. The chain recombines TRBV6-5 with TRBJ2-7; 9 nucleotides match TRBD1. The CDR3 is 15 amino acids. The germline gives CDR1 MNHEY, CDR2 SVGAGI. V gave up 1 base and J gave up 2 bases; unmatched junction bases: 3. CDR3 loop: CASSYLDRGPYEQYF. The CDR3 DNA reads as TGTGCCAGCAGTTACTTGGACAGGGGACCCTACGAGCAGTACTTC.

The chain employs TRBV28 and TRBJ1-3; weak D call: TRBD1 (5 bases). The CDR3 runs 14 residues. The V gene lost 8 bases and the J gene lost 4 bases, with 15 bases spanning the gap. The germline V gene has CDR1 MDHEN and CDR2 SYDVKM. The CDR3 here is CASVSGGVGNTIYF. The CDR3 DNA reads as TGTGCCAGCGTATCGGGGGGGGTAGGAAACACCATATATTTT.

The chain carries TRBV29-1 and TRBJ1-5; D not certain. CDR3 length: 13 amino acids. Trimming removed 8 bases from V and 0 bases from J, with 11 bases in between. The germline CDR1 and CDR2 sequences are SQVTM and ANQGSEA. CDR3 nucleotide sequence: TGCAGCTCCCTCGGTCTTAGCAATCAGCCCCAGCATTTT. Translation gives CSSLGLSNQPQHF.

CDR3 sequence: CASSLGRDREETQYF. As DNA, the CDR3 is TGCGCCAGCAGCTTGGGAAGGGACAGAGAAGAGACCCAGTACTTC. The chain uses TRBV5-1 and TRBJ2-5; TRBD1 matches at 7 bases. The CDR3 is 15 amino acids. Germline lookup yields CDR1 SGHRS and CDR2 YFSETQ. V lost 0 bases to trimming and J lost 3 bases; unmatched junction nucleotides: 5.

The chain uses TRBV30 and TRBJ1-1; TRBD1 might be the D (5 bases). The ends were cut back, 2 bases at V and 4 bases at J, with 17 bases in the middle. Germline assignment: CDR1 GTSNPN and CDR2 SVGIG (reference sequence). CDR3 length equals 15 residues. CDR3 coding DNA: TGTGCCTGGAGTATAAGGGGCCGGGGGAGCACTGAAGCTTTCTTT. Encoded protein: CAWSIRGRGSTEAFF.

The genes are TRBV11-2 and TRBJ2-1; D might be TRBD2 (6 bases). The CDR3 consists of 16 residues. Germline-derived CDR1 and CDR2 are SGHAT and FQNNGV. V dropped 1 base and J dropped 0 bases, with 10 bases sitting between them. Here the CDR3 DNA reads TGTGCCAGCAGCTTAGTGGCGGGGAGCTCCTACAATGAGCAGTTCTTC. It yields the protein CASSLVAGSSYNEQFF.

The gene calls are TRBV5-1 and TRBJ1-1; D call uncertain. The CDR3 contains 14 residues. CDR1 SGHRS and CDR2 YFSETQ come from the germline V gene. V was clipped by 4 bases and J by 2 bases, with 12 bases between them. The CDR3 loop is CASSPERVNTEAFF. The CDR3 DNA reads as TGCGCCAGCAGCCCAGAGAGGGTTAACACTGAAGCTTTCTTT.

V usage is TRBV28 and J usage is TRBJ2-1; the match to TRBD1 covers 8 bases. Trimming removed 3 bases from V and 5 bases from J; junction bases left unmatched: 9. Germline V gives CDR1 MDHEN, CDR2 SYDVKM. The CDR3 totals 16 residues. DNA for the CDR3: TGTGCCAGCAGTTTGCCCGGAGGGACAGGAGACAATGAGCAGTTCTTC. Its protein product is CASSLPGGTGDNEQFF.

This clone occurred once. The rearrangement joins TRBV7-3 to TRBJ2-5; TRBD2 aligns across 9 bases. Germline V gene data show CDR1 as SGHTA and CDR2 as FQGTGA. V shed 2 bases, J shed 5 bases, and the junction held 9 bases outside the gene matches. The CDR3 is 16 amino acids. The CDR3 protein is CASSLLGGRALETQYF. The CDR3 bases are TGTGCCAGCAGCTTATTGGGCGGGAGGGCCCTGGAGACCCAGTACTTC.

This clone occurred once. The V call is TRBV28, the J call TRBJ2-1; D is undetermined. The germline V and J ends were trimmed by 3 bases and 0 bases, with 12 bases remaining between them. The CDR3 runs 16 residues. From germline, CDR1 is MDHEN and CDR2 SYDVKM. The CDR3 sequence: CASSFPLRSSYNEQFF. In DNA, the CDR3 is TGTGCCAGCAGTTTCCCCTTGAGGAGCTCCTACAATGAGCAGTTCTTC.

The chain employs TRBV5-1 and TRBJ1-4, with D hard to call. The V gene's germline CDR1 is SGHRS and CDR2 YFSETQ. This CDR3 has 14 residues. V shed 1 base and J shed 3 bases, with 7 bases lying between them. The DNA for the CDR3 is TGCGCCAGCAGCTTGTTCGGTTCTAATGAAAAACTGTTTTTT. It translates to CASSLFGSNEKLFF.

This clone showed up just a few times. The same CDR3 also results from other DNA sequences found in this sample. The chain uses TRBV28 and TRBJ1-1; D is possibly TRBD1 (6 bases). CDR1 and CDR2 (germline): MDHEN, SYDVKM. This CDR3 region has 14 residues. V was pared by 5 bases and J by 0 bases, with 10 bases between. CDR3 DNA: TGTGCCAGCAGTCCCAGGGGCTTGAACACTGAAGCTTTCTTT. Amino acids: CASSPRGLNTEAFF.

The rearrangement joins TRBV7-3 to TRBJ2-3, with TRBD2 identical over 9 bases. Germline V CDR1 and CDR2: SGHTA, FQGTGA. The CDR3 spans 14 residues. V was pared by 5 bases and J by 4 bases, with 4 bases of the junction left unmatched. CDR3 loop: CASSPGLAADTQYF. The CDR3 DNA sequence: TGTGCCAGCAGCCCGGGACTAGCAGCAGATACGCAGTATTTT.

The CDR3 DNA reads as TGTGCCAGCAACTTTCTTAGGGCGGGACAGGGCAATCCAGGTGAAGCTTTCTTT. Protein product: CASNFLRAGQGNPGEAFF. The chain couples TRBV7-8 to TRBJ1-1, with 9 bases aligning to TRBD1. The trim removed 7 bases at V and 7 bases at J, leaving 22 bases unmatched. The CDR3 covers 18 residues. Looked up from germline, CDR1 is SGHVS and CDR2 is FQNEAQ.

The rearrangement links TRBV7-3 to TRBJ2-1, with TRBD2 matching 15 bases. Germline assignment: CDR1 SGHTA and CDR2 FQGTGA. This CDR3 is built from 18 residues. V shed 2 bases, J shed 3 bases, and the junction held 5 bases outside the gene matches. CDR3 DNA: TGTGCCAGCAGCTTACTGGGACTAGCGGGAGGATACTACAATGAGCAGTTCTTC. Translating gives CASSLLGLAGGYYNEQFF. The complete variable domain, with remaining parts taken from reference TRBV7-3 and TRBJ2-1, reads GAGVSQTPSNKVTEKGKYVELRCDPISGHTALYWYRQSLGQGPEFLIYFQGTGAADDSGLPNDRFFAVRPEGSVSTLKIQRTERGDSAVYLCASSLLGLAGGYYNEQFFGPGTRLTVL.

The rearrangement links TRBV9 to TRBJ2-2; D is ambiguous. V lost 1 base and J 6 bases, leaving 10 bases between the germline ends. Germline V gives CDR1 SGDLS, CDR2 YYNGEE. The CDR3 covers 14 residues. CDR3 region: CASSVLGHSGELFF. The CDR3, as DNA: TGTGCCAGCAGCGTACTAGGGCATTCCGGGGAGCTGTTTTTT.